This TCR beta chain was sequenced for a study of shared T cell receptors in the human thymus. The CDR3 loop spans 16 amino acids. Germline CDR1 GTSNPN, CDR2 SVGIG (reference sequence). Trimming removed 0 bases from V and 6 bases from J, with 17 bases in between. The assay was immunoSEQ multiplex PCR, and TCRdb's table has in-frame clones only and misses some. The sample contains 600,000 to 900,000 clones, 75% to 90% of which appear only once. This sample was also put to use in a study of human thymus T cells. That work adds: Thymic repertoires from unrelated individuals overlapped highly, related research reported.

Sequenced: thymocytes. This chain joins TRBV30 and TRBJ1-4; tentative D call: TRBD1 (5 bases). This TCR was sampled from a girl under three years old with a congenital heart defect. This chain's CDR3 is CAWSVEKWGVDEKLFF. In nucleotides, the CDR3 is TGTGCCTGGAGTGTAGAGAAGTGGGGGGTAGATGAAAAACTGTTTTTT.